A selection of T cell receptor beta chains follows, all from one sample in a study of blood T cell repertoires in COVID-19. Assay used: immunoSEQ multiplex PCR; TCRdb lists only in-frame clones, some missing. The sample has 100,000 to 120,000 clones, approximately 85% seen once. The sample was peripheral blood. The source is an older woman with acute or convalescent COVID-19. CDR3s include the opening cysteine and the closing phenylalanine or tryptophan. Fields, in order: clone size, D gene, J gene, V gene, CDR3 protein, CDR3 DNA. The D gene is left open where the match is weak. A row's size may be missing; if present it is once, few, many or a size class.

clone_size: -; d_call: TRBD2; j_call: TRBJ2-3; v_call: TRBV4-1; cdr3_aa: CASSQDPRLAGEDTQYF; cdr3_nt: TGCGCCAGCAGCCAAGATCCTCGGCTAGCGGGGGAAGATACGCAGTATTTT
clone_size: few; d_call: -; j_call: TRBJ1-2; v_call: TRBV10-3; cdr3_aa: CAISEAGEMDGYTF; cdr3_nt: TGTGCCATCAGTGAGGCAGGGGAGATGGATGGCTACACCTTC
clone_size: -; d_call: -; j_call: TRBJ2-7; v_call: TRBV12-5; cdr3_aa: CASGLADEQYF; cdr3_nt: TGTGCTAGTGGTTTGGCTGACGAGCAGTACTTC
clone_size: -; d_call: -; j_call: TRBJ1-3; v_call: TRBV9; cdr3_aa: CASSTRGKNTIYF; cdr3_nt: TGTGCCAGCAGCACCCGGGGGAAAAACACCATATATTTT
clone_size: -; d_call: TRBD1; j_call: TRBJ1-6; v_call: TRBV7-2; cdr3_aa: CASSKNRGPDSPLHF; cdr3_nt: TGTGCCAGCAGCAAGAACAGGGGGCCGGATTCACCCCTCCACTTT
clone_size: -; d_call: TRBD1; j_call: TRBJ2-3; v_call: TRBV10-3; cdr3_aa: CAISQTGFRPTDTQYF; cdr3_nt: TGTGCCATCAGCCAGACAGGGTTTCGGCCCACAGATACGCAGTATTTT
clone_size: -; d_call: TRBD2; j_call: TRBJ2-1; v_call: TRBV7-2; cdr3_aa: CASSPPGLAGGNEQFF; cdr3_nt: TGTGCCAGCAGCCCCCCGGGACTAGCGGGGGGAAATGAGCAGTTCTTC
clone_size: -; d_call: -; j_call: TRBJ1-2; v_call: TRBV11-3; cdr3_aa: CASSLLGGGHGYTF; cdr3_nt: TGTGCCAGCAGCTTATTAGGCGGGGGACATGGCTACACCTTC
clone_size: -; d_call: -; j_call: TRBJ2-1; v_call: TRBV24-1; cdr3_aa: CATSDLEAEQFF; cdr3_nt: TGTGCCACCAGTGATTTAGAGGCAGAGCAGTTCTTC
clone_size: -; d_call: TRBD1; j_call: TRBJ1-6; v_call: TRBV11-1; cdr3_aa: CASSLETGGYNSPLHF; cdr3_nt: TGTGCCAGCAGCCTCGAGACAGGGGGCTATAATTCACCCCTCCACTTT
clone_size: -; d_call: -; j_call: TRBJ2-1; v_call: TRBV13; cdr3_aa: CASKPLGGGNNEQFF; cdr3_nt: TGTGCCAGCAAACCATTGGGGGGGGGCAACAATGAGCAGTTCTTC
clone_size: -; d_call: -; j_call: TRBJ1-2; v_call: TRBV15; cdr3_aa: CATSSPPDGVSHGYTF; cdr3_nt: TGTGCCACCAGCAGTCCCCCGGACGGGGTCTCCCATGGCTACACCTTC
clone_size: -; d_call: TRBD1; j_call: TRBJ1-4; v_call: TRBV4-3; cdr3_aa: CASSQATGTAKLFF; cdr3_nt: TGCGCCAGCAGCCAGGCCACCGGGACAGCAAAACTGTTTTTT
clone_size: -; d_call: -; j_call: TRBJ1-1; v_call: TRBV28; cdr3_aa: CASSLMELAFF; cdr3_nt: TGTGCCAGCAGTTTAATGGAGTTAGCTTTCTTT
clone_size: once; d_call: TRBD2; j_call: TRBJ2-5; v_call: TRBV9; cdr3_aa: CASSVEAGSQETQYF; cdr3_nt: TGTGCCAGCAGCGTAGAAGCGGGGAGCCAAGAGACCCAGTACTTC
clone_size: -; d_call: -; j_call: TRBJ1-4; v_call: TRBV9; cdr3_aa: CASSVGSGKLPRLFF; cdr3_nt: TGTGCCAGCAGCGTAGGGTCAGGAAAACTCCCTCGGCTGTTTTTT
clone_size: -; d_call: -; j_call: TRBJ2-7; v_call: TRBV6-4; cdr3_aa: CASSDGGDTSYEQYF; cdr3_nt: TGTGCCAGCAGTGACGGGGGGGACACCAGCTACGAGCAGTACTTC
clone_size: -; d_call: TRBD1; j_call: TRBJ2-7; v_call: TRBV29-1; cdr3_aa: CSVPSQGTYEQYF; cdr3_nt: TGCAGCGTTCCCTCACAGGGGACCTACGAGCAGTACTTC
clone_size: -; d_call: -; j_call: TRBJ1-2; v_call: TRBV5-4; cdr3_aa: CASSSPGTRGNYGYTF; cdr3_nt: TGTGCCAGCAGCTCTCCCGGGACAAGGGGGAACTATGGCTACACCTTC
clone_size: -; d_call: TRBD2; j_call: TRBJ2-5; v_call: TRBV11-3; cdr3_aa: CASSPRTSIETQYF; cdr3_nt: TGTGCCAGCAGCCCCCGGACTAGCATCGAGACCCAGTACTTC
clone_size: once; d_call: -; j_call: TRBJ2-5; v_call: TRBV2; cdr3_aa: CASSAGVLEETQYF; cdr3_nt: TGTGCCAGCAGTGCAGGGGTTCTTGAGGAGACCCAGTACTTC
clone_size: once; d_call: -; j_call: TRBJ2-1; v_call: TRBV6-2/TRBV6-3; cdr3_aa: CASSTGNEQFF; cdr3_nt: TGTGCCAGCAGCACGGGGAATGAGCAGTTCTTC
clone_size: -; d_call: -; j_call: TRBJ2-7; v_call: TRBV5-6; cdr3_aa: CASSPQGAGRYEQYF; cdr3_nt: TGTGCCAGCAGCCCCCAGGGGGCCGGGAGGTACGAGCAGTACTTC
clone_size: once; d_call: TRBD1; j_call: TRBJ2-7; v_call: TRBV9; cdr3_aa: CASSVGGQGAEQYF; cdr3_nt: TGTGCCAGCAGCGTAGGAGGACAGGGGGCCGAGCAGTACTTC
clone_size: -; d_call: TRBD2; j_call: TRBJ2-3; v_call: TRBV5-1; cdr3_aa: CASAVPASGGGTDTQYF; cdr3_nt: TGCGCCAGCGCCGTTCCGGCTAGCGGGGGGGGCACAGATACGCAGTATTTT
clone_size: once; d_call: -; j_call: TRBJ2-5; v_call: TRBV6-5; cdr3_aa: CASIGQAQETQYF; cdr3_nt: TGTGCCAGCATCGGACAAGCCCAAGAGACCCAGTACTTC
clone_size: -; d_call: -; j_call: TRBJ2-3; v_call: TRBV12-3/TRBV12-4; cdr3_aa: CASSLGQTDTQYF; cdr3_nt: TGTGCCAGCAGTTTAGGACAGACAGATACGCAGTATTTT
clone_size: -; d_call: TRBD1; j_call: TRBJ2-2; v_call: TRBV5-6; cdr3_aa: CASSLGQGAPGELFF; cdr3_nt: TGTGCCAGCAGCTTGGGACAGGGGGCTCCGGGGGAGCTGTTTTTT
clone_size: -; d_call: -; j_call: TRBJ1-1; v_call: TRBV3-1/TRBV3-2; cdr3_aa: CASSPTSGLPGSAFF; cdr3_nt: TGTGCCAGCAGCCCAACCTCAGGTTTACCCGGGAGCGCTTTCTTT
clone_size: -; d_call: -; j_call: TRBJ1-4; v_call: TRBV20-1; cdr3_aa: CSASNGGLEKLFF; cdr3_nt: TGCAGTGCTAGTAACGGAGGGCTTGAAAAACTGTTTTTT
clone_size: -; d_call: TRBD1; j_call: TRBJ2-5; v_call: TRBV28; cdr3_aa: CASSSGQLQETQYF; cdr3_nt: TGTGCCAGCAGTTCGGGACAGTTACAAGAGACCCAGTACTTC
clone_size: -; d_call: TRBD2; j_call: TRBJ2-1; v_call: TRBV7-9; cdr3_aa: CASSLYGGAAHNEQFF; cdr3_nt: TGTGCCAGCAGCTTATACGGGGGGGCCGCCCACAATGAGCAGTTCTTC